The entry below describes one T cell receptor beta chain. Its target is unknown. A second roughly 7 to 12 cycle PCR used barcoded and J-beta primers. Template switching added a 12-random-nucleotide identifier to every cDNA molecule. TCRdb used MiXCR to reprocess the 5' RACE reads, holding one entry per CDR3 protein. Here the sample spans about 690,000 distinct CDR3 sequences, roughly two fifths being singletons. The data were obtained in a study of blood T cells in healthy people across ages. Study results and caveats: The study found more naive CD4+ cells and higher diversity in long-lived than aged donors.

The CDR3 covers 16 residues. Unmatched junction bases numbered 6, after V lost 0 bases and J lost 6 bases. The germline gives CDR1 KGHSH, CDR2 LQKENI. The receptor comes from a man at least 80 years old in good health. The specimen sequenced was blood. The rearrangement joins TRBV18 to TRBJ2-1, with TRBD1 matching over 9 bases. CDR3 region: CASSPPGTGIFNEQFF. The DNA for the CDR3 is TGTGCCAGCTCACCACCCGGGACAGGGATTTTCAATGAGCAGTTCTTC. Complete variable domain (other parts from reference TRBV18 and TRBJ2-1): NAGVMQNPRHLVRRRGQEARLRCSPMKGHSHVYWYRQLPEEGLKFMVYLQKENIIDESGMPKERFSAEFPKEGPSILRIQQVVRGDSAAYFCASSPPGTGIFNEQFFGPGTRLTVL.